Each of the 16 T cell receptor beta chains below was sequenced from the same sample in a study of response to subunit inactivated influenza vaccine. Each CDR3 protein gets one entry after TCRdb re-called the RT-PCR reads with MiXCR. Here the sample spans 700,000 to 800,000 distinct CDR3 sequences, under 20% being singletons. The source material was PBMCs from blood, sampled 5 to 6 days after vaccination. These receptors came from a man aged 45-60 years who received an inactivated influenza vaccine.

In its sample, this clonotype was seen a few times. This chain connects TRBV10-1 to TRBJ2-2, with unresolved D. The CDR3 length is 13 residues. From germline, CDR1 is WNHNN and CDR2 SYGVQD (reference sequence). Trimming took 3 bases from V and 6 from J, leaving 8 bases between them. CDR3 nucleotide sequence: TGCGCCAGCAGTGACCGGGTCTCCGGGGAGCTGTTTTTT. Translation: CASSDRVSGELFF.

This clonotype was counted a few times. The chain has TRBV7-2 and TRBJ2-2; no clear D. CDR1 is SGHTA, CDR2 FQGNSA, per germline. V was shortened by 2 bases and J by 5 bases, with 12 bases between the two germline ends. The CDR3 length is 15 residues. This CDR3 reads CASSLRTKGTGELFF. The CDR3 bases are TGTGCCAGCAGCTTACGAACAAAAGGGACCGGGGAGCTGTTTTTT.

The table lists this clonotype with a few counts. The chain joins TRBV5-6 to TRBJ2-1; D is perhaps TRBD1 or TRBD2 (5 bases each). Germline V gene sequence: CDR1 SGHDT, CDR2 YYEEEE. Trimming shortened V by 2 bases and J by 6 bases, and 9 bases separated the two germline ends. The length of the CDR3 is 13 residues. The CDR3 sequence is CASSLGDGNEQFF. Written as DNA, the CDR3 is TGTGCCAGCAGCTTAGGGGACGGCAATGAGCAGTTCTTC.

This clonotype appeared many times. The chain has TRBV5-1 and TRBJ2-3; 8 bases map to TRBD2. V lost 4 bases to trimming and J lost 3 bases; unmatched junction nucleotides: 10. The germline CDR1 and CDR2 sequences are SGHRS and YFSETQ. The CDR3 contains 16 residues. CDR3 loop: CASSRGGLGETDTQYF. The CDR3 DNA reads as TGCGCCAGCAGCCGTGGGGGACTAGGGGAGACAGATACGCAGTATTTT.

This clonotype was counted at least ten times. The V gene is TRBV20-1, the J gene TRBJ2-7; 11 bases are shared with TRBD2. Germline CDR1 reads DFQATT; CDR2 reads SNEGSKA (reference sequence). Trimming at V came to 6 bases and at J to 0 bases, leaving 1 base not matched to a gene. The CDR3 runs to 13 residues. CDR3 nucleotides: TGCAGTGCCACTAGCGGGAGCTCCTACGAGCAGTACTTC. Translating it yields CSATSGSSYEQYF.

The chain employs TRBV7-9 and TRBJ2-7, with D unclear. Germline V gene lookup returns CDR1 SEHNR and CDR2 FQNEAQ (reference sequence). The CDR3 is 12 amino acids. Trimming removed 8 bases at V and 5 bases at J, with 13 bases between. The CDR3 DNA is TGTGCCAGCGGGGTCAAAGCGAACGAGCAGTACTTC. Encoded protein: CASGVKANEQYF.

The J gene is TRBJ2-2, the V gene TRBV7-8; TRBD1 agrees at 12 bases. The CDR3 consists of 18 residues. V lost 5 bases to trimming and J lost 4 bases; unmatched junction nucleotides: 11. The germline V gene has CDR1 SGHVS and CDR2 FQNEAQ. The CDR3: CASSNRDRGPRGTGELFF. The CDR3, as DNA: TGTGCCAGCAGCAACCGGGACAGGGGGCCTCGGGGCACCGGGGAGCTGTTTTTT.

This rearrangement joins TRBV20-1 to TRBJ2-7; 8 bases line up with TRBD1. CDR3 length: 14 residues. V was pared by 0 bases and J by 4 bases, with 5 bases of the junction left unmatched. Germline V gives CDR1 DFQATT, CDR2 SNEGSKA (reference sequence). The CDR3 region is CSARDATGVYEQYF. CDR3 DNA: TGCAGTGCTAGAGATGCGACAGGGGTTTACGAGCAGTACTTC.

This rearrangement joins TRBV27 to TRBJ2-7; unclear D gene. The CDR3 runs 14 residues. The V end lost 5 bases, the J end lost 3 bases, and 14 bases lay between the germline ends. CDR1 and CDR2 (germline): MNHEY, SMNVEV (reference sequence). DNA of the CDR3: TGTGCCAGCAGTCTACTCGCAAACATCTACGAGCAGTACTTC. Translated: CASSLLANIYEQYF.

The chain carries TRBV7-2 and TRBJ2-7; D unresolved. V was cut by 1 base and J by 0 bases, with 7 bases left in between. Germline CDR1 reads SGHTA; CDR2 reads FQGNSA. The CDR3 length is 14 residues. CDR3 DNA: TGTGCCAGCAGCTTAGTAAACCCCTCCTACGAGCAGTACTTC. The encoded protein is CASSLVNPSYEQYF.

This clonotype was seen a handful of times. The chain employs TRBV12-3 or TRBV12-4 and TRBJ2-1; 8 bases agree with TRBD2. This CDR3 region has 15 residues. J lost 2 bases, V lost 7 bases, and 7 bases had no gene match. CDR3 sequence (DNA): TGTGCCAGCAAAGGGAGCGGGAGTGCCTACAATGAGCAGTTCTTC. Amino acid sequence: CASKGSGSAYNEQFF.

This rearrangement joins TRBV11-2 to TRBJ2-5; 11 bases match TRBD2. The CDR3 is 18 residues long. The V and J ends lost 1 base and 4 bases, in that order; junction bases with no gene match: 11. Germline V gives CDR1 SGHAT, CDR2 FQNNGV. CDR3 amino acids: CASSLVGVVLAGGETQYF. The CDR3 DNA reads TGTGCCAGCAGCTTAGTCGGGGTTGTGCTAGCGGGAGGAGAGACCCAGTACTTC.

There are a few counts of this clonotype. The chain's CDR3 is CASSLPSGTADTQYF. The CDR3 DNA is TGCGCCAGCAGCTTGCCTAGCGGGACGGCAGATACGCAGTATTTT. The V gene is TRBV5-1, the J gene TRBJ2-3; 9 positions agree with TRBD2. The CDR3 has 15 amino acids. The junction had 4 bases not matched to a gene; V was cut back by 1 base and J by 4 bases. CDR1 SGHRS and CDR2 YFSETQ come from the germline V gene. The full variable domain, in which reference TRBV5-1 and TRBJ2-3 provide the parts outside the CDR3, is KAGVTQTPRYLIKTRGQQVTLSCSPISGHRSVSWYQQTPGQGLQFLFEYFSETQRNKGNFPGRFSGRQFSNSRSEMNVSTLELGDSALYLCASSLPSGTADTQYFGPGTRLTVL.

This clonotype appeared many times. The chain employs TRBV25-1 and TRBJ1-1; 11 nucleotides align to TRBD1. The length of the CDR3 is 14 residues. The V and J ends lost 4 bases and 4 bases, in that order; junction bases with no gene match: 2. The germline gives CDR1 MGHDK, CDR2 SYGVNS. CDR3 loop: CASSGTGGGTEAFF. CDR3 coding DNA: TGTGCCAGCAGTGGGACAGGGGGCGGCACTGAAGCTTTCTTT. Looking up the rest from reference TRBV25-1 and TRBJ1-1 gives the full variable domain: EADIYQTPRYLVIGTGKKITLECSQTMGHDKMYWYQQDPGMELHLIHYSYGVNSTEKGDLSSESTVSRIRTEHFPLTLESARPSHTSQYLCASSGTGGGTEAFFGQGTRLTVV.

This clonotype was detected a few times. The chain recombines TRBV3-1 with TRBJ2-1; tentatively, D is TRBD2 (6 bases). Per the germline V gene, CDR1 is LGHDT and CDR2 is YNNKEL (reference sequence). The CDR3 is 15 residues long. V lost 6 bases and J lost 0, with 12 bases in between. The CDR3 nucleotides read TGTGCCAGCAGACTAGCCGGACTCTCCTACAATGAGCAGTTCTTC. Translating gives CASRLAGLSYNEQFF.

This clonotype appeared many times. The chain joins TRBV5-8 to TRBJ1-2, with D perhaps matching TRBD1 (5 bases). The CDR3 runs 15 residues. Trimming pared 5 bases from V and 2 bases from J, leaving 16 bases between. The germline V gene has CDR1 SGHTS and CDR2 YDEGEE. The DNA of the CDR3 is TGTGCCAGCAGTCACCCCAGTCGGGGGAACTATGGCTACACCTTC. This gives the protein CASSHPSRGNYGYTF.